One sample yielded the 31 T cell receptor beta chains listed below, sequenced in a study of Ad26.COV2.S vaccination and SARS-CoV-2 variants. TCRdb's copy holds only in-frame clones and misses some; the assay was immunoSEQ multiplex PCR. The top ten clones hold about 3.9% of a sample with approximately 400,000 clones, approximately 90% of them seen once. The source was peripheral blood, collected after recovery from COVID-19. All receptors derive from a human donor who had recovered from COVID-19.

The chain links TRBV9 to TRBJ2-3; possibly TRBD2 for D (7 bases). The CDR3 totals 14 residues. Germline V gene lookup returns CDR1 SGDLS and CDR2 YYNGEE. Trimming left V 4 bases short and J 5 bases short, with 14 bases between. The CDR3 reads CASSLGGRVDTQYF. CDR3 sequence (DNA): TGTGCCAGCAGCTTGGGGGGGCGAGTAGATACGCAGTATTTT.

The chain recombines TRBV4-1 with TRBJ2-7; TRBD1 might be the D (5 bases). The CDR3 is 15 residues long. CDR1 is MGHRA and CDR2 is YSYEKL in the germline V gene. V lost 4 bases, J lost 0 bases, and 13 bases lay in between. The CDR3 sequence: CASSPLQAASYEQYF. The DNA of the CDR3 is TGCGCCAGCAGCCCGTTACAGGCAGCCTCCTACGAGCAGTACTTC.

This clone was picked up one time. The chain couples TRBV5-4 to TRBJ1-4; D might be TRBD1 (5 bases). Germline CDR1 and CDR2: SGHNT and YYREEE (reference sequence). Trimming took off 4 bases at V and 5 bases at J, with 9 bases between the two ends. This CDR3 has 13 amino acids. CDR3 nucleotide sequence: TGTGCCAGCAGCGTGACAGCAAATGAAAAACTGTTTTTT. Translation: CASSVTANEKLFF.

This chain joins TRBV11-3 and TRBJ2-7; 10 positions match TRBD1. The CDR3 loop spans 15 amino acids. Trimming removed 5 bases from V and 2 bases from J; junction bases left unmatched: 6. Germline V gene data show CDR1 as SGHNT and CDR2 as YENEEA. CDR3 sequence (DNA): TGTGCCAGCAGCCAAGACAGGGGGCCAACCTACGAGCAGTACTTC. Protein product: CASSQDRGPTYEQYF.

The V call is TRBV12-3 or TRBV12-4, the J call TRBJ1-4, with D possibly being TRBD1 (5 bases). V lost 5 bases, J lost 7 bases, and 11 bases lay in between. CDR3 length: 13 amino acids. The chain's CDR3 is CASSLRTPEKLFF. The CDR3 nucleotides are TGTGCCAGCAGTCTGCGGACACCTGAAAAACTGTTTTTT.

The gene calls are TRBV27 and TRBJ1-1, with D uncertain. The germline V gene encodes CDR1 MNHEY and CDR2 SMNVEV (reference sequence). Trimming shortened V by 2 bases and J by 1 base, and 8 bases separated the two germline ends. This CDR3 is built from 14 residues. The CDR3 region is CASSLRTSNTEAFF. As DNA, the CDR3 is TGTGCCAGCAGTTTAAGAACATCGAACACTGAAGCTTTCTTT.

Of note for this clone: The sample carries other DNA sequences with the same CDR3. The rearrangement uses TRBV6-5 and TRBJ2-2; D not certain. Germline values: CDR1 MNHEY, CDR2 SVGAGI. The V end was cut by 0 bases, the J end by 4 bases, with 3 bases between. The CDR3 has 13 residues. This chain's CDR3 is CASSYSGTGELFF. The CDR3 bases are TGTGCCAGCAGTTACTCGGGCACCGGGGAGCTGTTTTTT.

The CDR3 region is CASSLPTQGNPPYEQYF. The CDR3 nucleotides are TGTGCCAGCAGCTTACCGACACAGGGGAATCCCCCCTACGAGCAGTACTTC. The chain uses TRBV7-9 and TRBJ2-7, with TRBD1 identical over 7 bases. J gave up 2 bases and V 2 bases, and 12 bases lay outside the gene matches. Looked up from germline, CDR1 is SEHNR and CDR2 is FQNEAQ (reference sequence). This CDR3 is 17 amino acids long.

The chain links TRBV2 to TRBJ1-1; possibly TRBD1 for D (5 bases). From germline, CDR1 is SNHLY and CDR2 FYNNEI. V was clipped by 5 bases and J by 1 base, with 11 bases between them. The CDR3 is 14 amino acids. The CDR3 here is CASSMSTGNTEAFF. The CDR3 nucleotides read TGTGCCAGCAGTATGAGTACAGGGAACACTGAAGCTTTCTTT.

This clone was observed once. V is TRBV7-2 and J is TRBJ2-3; D is possibly TRBD2 (5 bases). The CDR3 is 17 amino acids. V dropped 2 bases and J dropped 0 bases, with 15 bases sitting between them. CDR1 and CDR2 from the germline V gene are SGHTA and FQGNSA. The CDR3 spells CASSLYRRGSSTDTQYF. CDR3 DNA sequence: TGTGCCAGCAGCTTATATAGGCGTGGGAGTAGCACAGATACGCAGTATTTT. The entire variable domain, with the rest obtained from reference TRBV7-2 and TRBJ2-3, is as follows: GAGVSQSPSNKVTEKGKDVELRCDPISGHTALYWYRQSLGQGLEFLIYFQGNSAPDKSGLPSDRFSAERTGGSVSTLTIQRTQQEDSAVYLCASSLYRRGSSTDTQYFGPGTRLTVL.

This chain links TRBV2 with TRBJ2-4; TRBD2 agrees at 14 bases. This CDR3 is 19 amino acids long. CDR1 and CDR2 (germline): SNHLY, FYNNEI. The trim removed 7 bases at V and 0 bases at J, leaving 11 bases unmatched. CDR3 amino acids: CASIKGLAGVELAKNIQYF. CDR3 bases: TGTGCCAGCATTAAGGGACTAGCGGGGGTGGAGCTAGCCAAAAACATTCAGTACTTC.

This clone occurred once. V is TRBV9 and J is TRBJ1-1, with D unclear. From germline, CDR1 is SGDLS and CDR2 YYNGEE. This CDR3 has 15 residues. V dropped 3 bases and J dropped 1 base, with 13 bases sitting between them. CDR3 region: CASSASLRENTEAFF. The CDR3 nucleotides are TGTGCCAGCAGCGCATCCCTGAGGGAGAACACTGAAGCTTTCTTT.

This clone was counted once. The V and J genes are TRBV10-3 and TRBJ1-1; perhaps TRBD1 as D (5 bases). CDR3 length: 13 residues. The germline CDR1 and CDR2 sequences are ENHRY and SYGVKD. V lost 11 bases, J lost 1 base, and 14 bases lay in between. The CDR3 nucleotides are TGTGCCTCAACCGCAGGGACGAACACTGAAGCTTTCTTT. This gives the protein CASTAGTNTEAFF.

CDR3 in DNA: TGTGCCAGCAGCGTAGAGGGCAGGGCGAACACCGGGGAGCTGTTTTTT. This gives the protein CASSVEGRANTGELFF. The V call is TRBV9, the J call TRBJ2-2; D is perhaps TRBD1 (5 bases). The CDR3 spans 16 residues. Trimming pared 0 bases from V and 0 bases from J, leaving 9 bases between. The germline V gene encodes CDR1 SGDLS and CDR2 YYNGEE.

The V call is TRBV5-4, the J call TRBJ2-7, with D possibly TRBD1 on 5 matching bases. Trimming left V 4 bases short and J 6 bases short, with 11 bases between. The CDR3 has 12 residues. In germline, CDR1 is SGHNT, CDR2 YYREEE (reference sequence). The CDR3 DNA reads as TGTGCCAGCAGCGGGGAAGGGGCCGAGCAGTACTTC. Translated: CASSGEGAEQYF.

The chain couples TRBV29-1 to TRBJ2-7; TRBD1 agrees at 7 bases. V shed 2 bases and J 4 bases; nucleotides not matched to a gene: 8. Germline CDR1 is SQVTM and CDR2 is ANQGSEA. This CDR3 contains 14 residues. DNA of the CDR3: TGCAGCGTTGAACCGACAGGGACCGGATACGAGCAGTACTTC. Translated: CSVEPTGTGYEQYF.

The chain joins TRBV6-5 to TRBJ2-2; no firm D call. In germline, CDR1 is MNHEY, CDR2 SVGAGI. The CDR3 covers 15 residues. Trimming cost V 0 bases and J 2 bases, with 7 bases left between them. For the CDR3, the DNA is TGTGCCAGCAGTTACTCTGGCGGAAACACCGGGGAGCTGTTTTTT. This codes for CASSYSGGNTGELFF.

CDR3 in DNA: TGTGCCACCAGCCCAGGATGGACCGATACGCAGTATTTT. This encodes CATSPGWTDTQYF. The gene calls are TRBV24-1 and TRBJ2-3; no reliable D call. The CDR3 contains 13 residues. Germline loops: CDR1 KGHDR, CDR2 SFDVKD. V was cut by 7 bases and J by 6 bases, with 13 bases left in between.

This chain connects TRBV7-9 to TRBJ1-4; D is ambiguous. This CDR3 spans 14 amino acids. The V end lost 2 bases, the J end lost 6 bases, and 10 bases lay between the germline ends. Germline V gives CDR1 SEHNR, CDR2 FQNEAQ (reference sequence). CDR3 amino acids: CASSLMGLDEKLFF. In nucleotides, the CDR3 is TGTGCCAGCAGCTTAATGGGTTTAGATGAAAAACTGTTTTTT.

This clone has a single count. The rearrangement uses TRBV12-3 or TRBV12-4 and TRBJ2-3; the D gene is possibly TRBD1 (5 bases). The germline V and J ends were trimmed by 7 bases and 3 bases, with 11 bases remaining between them. The CDR3 length is 13 residues. CDR3 bases: TGTGCCAGCAACAAGGACACAACAGATACGCAGTATTTT. This codes for CASNKDTTDTQYF.

Worth noting for this clone: One end of the junction does not line up with germline, which may come from a read error. The CDR3 here is CVSSGGVLTEAFF. In DNA form, the CDR3 reads TGTGTCAGCAGCGGAGGGGTCCTCACTGAAGCTTTCTTT. The chain joins TRBV12-3 or TRBV12-4 to TRBJ1-1, with D perhaps TRBD1 (5 bases). The CDR3 runs to 13 residues.

The table lists this clone with a count of one. The chain combines TRBV15 with TRBJ1-4; no clear D gene. This CDR3 has 13 residues. With 0 bases removed from V and 8 bases from J, the gap between germline ends came to 7 bases. Germline-derived CDR1 and CDR2 are LNHNV and YYDKDF (reference sequence). The CDR3 DNA is TGTGCCACCAGCAGAGATTCGAGGGAAAAACTGTTTTTT. This codes for CATSRDSREKLFF. The variable domain in full, with the rest retrieved from reference TRBV15 and TRBJ1-4, is DAMVIQNPRYQVTQFGKPVTLSCSQTLNHNVMYWYQQKSSQAPKLLFHYYDKDFNNEADTPDNFQSRRPNTSFCFLDIRSPGLGDTAMYLCATSRDSREKLFFGSGTQLSVL.

The V call is TRBV10-3, the J call TRBJ2-1; 10 bases are shared with TRBD2. The CDR3 is 15 amino acids. V lost 4 bases and J lost 6; bases outside the gene matches: 6. Germline V gives CDR1 ENHRY, CDR2 SYGVKD. In nucleotides, the CDR3 is TGTGCCATCAGTGCGATCAGCGGGGGGGCCAATGAGCAGTTCTTC. Translated: CAISAISGGANEQFF.

The chain carries TRBV6-2 or TRBV6-3 and TRBJ2-7; a possible D gene is TRBD2 (5 bases). The CDR3 is made up of 12 amino acids. The V gene's germline CDR1 is MNHEY and CDR2 SVGEGT. V lost 4 bases and J lost 4, with 8 bases in between. The CDR3 DNA is TGTGCCAGCAGTTCCTCGGGATACGAGCAGTACTTC. Translation gives CASSSSGYEQYF.

The chain has TRBV7-2 and TRBJ2-2; 12 nucleotides agree with TRBD1. V lost 5 bases, J lost 8 bases, and 12 bases stayed unmatched. CDR3 size: 17 residues. Germline CDR1 reads SGHTA; CDR2 reads FQGNSA. The CDR3 loop reads CASSPRDRGLLRGELFF. The CDR3 coding sequence is TGTGCCAGCAGCCCCCGGGACAGGGGGCTTTTGAGAGGGGAGCTGTTTTTT.

The chain recombines TRBV19 with TRBJ2-1; D call uncertain. The V end was cut by 3 bases, the J end by 7 bases, with 16 bases between. The length of the CDR3 is 15 residues. Per the germline V gene, CDR1 is LNHDA and CDR2 is SQIVND (reference sequence). The DNA for the CDR3 is TGTGCCAGTAGTATTAGGTCTGGGCAGATGAATGAGCAGTTCTTC. Encoded protein: CASSIRSGQMNEQFF.

The V call is TRBV7-2, the J call TRBJ2-1; TRBD2 matches at 7 bases. The CDR3 totals 12 residues. Germline-derived CDR1 and CDR2 are SGHTA and FQGNSA. The V segment lost 0 bases and the J segment 12 bases; nucleotides outside the gene matches: 2. CDR3 bases: TGTGCCAGCAGCTTAGCTACGGGGGGGCAGTTCTTC. It codes for CASSLATGGQFF. Combining the CDR3 with reference TRBV7-2 and TRBJ2-1 gives the whole variable domain GAGVSQSPSNKVTEKGKDVELRCDPISGHTALYWYRQSLGQGLEFLIYFQGNSAPDKSGLPSDRFSAERTGGSVSTLTIQRTQQEDSAVYLCASSLATGGQFFGPGTRLTVL.

The V call is TRBV11-3, the J call TRBJ2-7; 9 bases align to TRBD1. Germline V CDR1 and CDR2: SGHNT, YENEEA. The ends lost 1 base at V and 2 bases at J; junction bases unmatched: 0. The CDR3 length is 14 residues. The CDR3 region has the DNA TGTGCCAGCAGCTTAGGGACAGGGGCCTACGAGCAGTACTTC. Translated, it gives CASSLGTGAYEQYF.

The chain joins TRBV13 to TRBJ1-4, with D possibly TRBD1 on 5 matching bases. The CDR3 is made up of 16 amino acids. Deletions cut 1 base from V and 3 bases from J, with 12 bases between. CDR1 and CDR2 from the germline V gene are PRHDT and FYEKMQ (reference sequence). The CDR3 bases are TGTGCCAGCAGCTTAGTTCCTCAGGGTCCTAATGAAAAACTGTTTTTT. Translated, it gives CASSLVPQGPNEKLFF.

The CDR3 DNA reads as TGTGCCAGTGGCCCACCCGTCGCAAATTATGGCTACACCTTC. It encodes CASGPPVANYGYTF. V and J are TRBV19 and TRBJ1-2; D not resolved. The CDR3 loop spans 14 amino acids. Looked up from germline, CDR1 is LNHDA and CDR2 is SQIVND (reference sequence). The ends were cut back, 8 bases at V and 5 bases at J, with 18 bases in the middle.

This chain links TRBV21-1 with TRBJ1-1; TRBD1, the table's D call, lacks a check against the DNA. TRBV21-1 is recorded as a pseudogene. The CDR3 length is 13 residues. The CDR3 reads CASSERGNTEAFF. The CDR3 DNA reads TGTGCCAGCAGCGAAAGGGGGAACACTGAAGCTTTCTTT.